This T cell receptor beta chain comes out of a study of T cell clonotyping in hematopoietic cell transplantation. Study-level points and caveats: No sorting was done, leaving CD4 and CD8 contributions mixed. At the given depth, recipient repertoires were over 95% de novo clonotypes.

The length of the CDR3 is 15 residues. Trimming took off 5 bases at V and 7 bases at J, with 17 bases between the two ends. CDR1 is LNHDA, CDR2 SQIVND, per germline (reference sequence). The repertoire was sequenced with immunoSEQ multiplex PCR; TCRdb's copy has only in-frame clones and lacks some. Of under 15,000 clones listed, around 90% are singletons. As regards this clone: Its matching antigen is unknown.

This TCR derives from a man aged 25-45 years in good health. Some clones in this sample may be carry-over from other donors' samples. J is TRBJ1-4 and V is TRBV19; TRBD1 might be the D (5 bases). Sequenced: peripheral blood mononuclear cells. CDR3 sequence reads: CASSAYRIGVEKLFF. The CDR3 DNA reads TGTGCCAGTAGTGCTTACAGGATAGGGGTTGAAAAACTGTTTTTT.